These 14 T cell receptor beta chains came from one sample sequenced in a study of T cell repertoires in cytomegalovirus infection. Antigens of these TCRs are unknown. One entry per CDR3 protein results from TCRdb running MiXCR on the reads. The sample yields around 710,000 distinct CDR3 sequences, around 29% seen once. Sequenced here: cultured CD8+ T cells from PBMCs, sampled from culture after CMV antigen stimulation. These receptors all come from a human donor in good health (CMV status not recorded). Some clones in this sample may be carry-over from other donors' samples.

The gene calls are TRBV5-4 and TRBJ2-1, with TRBD2 matching 15 bases. Losses at the gene ends were 2 bases for V and 4 bases for J; bases not matched to a gene: 10. The CDR3 covers 19 residues. Germline CDR1 and CDR2: SGHNT and YYREEE (reference sequence). CDR3 DNA: TGTGCCAGCAGCTTCCCCGGGACTAGCGGGGGGCGAGATTACAATGAGCAGTTCTTC. Its translation is CASSFPGTSGGRDYNEQFF.

V and J are TRBV6-5 and TRBJ2-2; a weak D match, TRBD1 (5 bases). The V and J ends lost 10 bases and 5 bases respectively, with 20 bases between them. There are 15 residues in the CDR3. Germline V gene sequence: CDR1 MNHEY, CDR2 SVGAGI. The CDR3 DNA reads TGTGCCACATGGGGCTCAGAAAGTGGAACCGGGGAGCTGTTTTTT. Protein sequence: CATWGSESGTGELFF.

In regard to this clonotype: A read error may account for a junction end that differs from germline. The chain is built from TRBV6-1 and TRBJ1-5; no reliable D call. Per the germline V gene, CDR1 is MNHNS and CDR2 is SASEGT. The CDR3 consists of 14 residues. The DNA of the CDR3 is TGTGCCAGCAGTCAAGCCTCGGGCAATCAGCCCCAGCATTTT. Protein sequence: CASSQASGNQPQHF.

J is TRBJ2-1 and V is TRBV24-1, with unresolved D. V dropped 0 bases and J dropped 6 bases, with 8 bases sitting between them. Germline V gives CDR1 KGHDR, CDR2 SFDVKD. CDR3 length: 14 residues. For the CDR3, the DNA is TGTGCCACCAGTGATTTGGCAGGTCCCAATGAGCAGTTCTTC. Amino acids: CATSDLAGPNEQFF.

This clonotype has at least ten counts. CDR3 protein: CASKGYHGTDYNEQFF. CDR3 in DNA: TGTGCCAGCAAGGGGTATCATGGGACAGACTACAATGAGCAGTTCTTC. This chain connects TRBV7-2 to TRBJ2-1; TRBD1 matches 7 bases. This CDR3 has 16 amino acids. Germline V CDR1 and CDR2: SGHTA, FQGNSA. V lost 7 bases to trimming and J lost 3 bases; unmatched junction nucleotides: 12.

The chain employs TRBV20-1 and TRBJ2-2; 7 bases agree with TRBD1. Germline CDR1 and CDR2: DFQATT and SNEGSKA (reference sequence). This CDR3 has 14 amino acids. The V segment lost 6 bases and the J segment 5 bases; nucleotides outside the gene matches: 9. Here the CDR3 DNA reads TGCAGTGCCCTAGACAGGGTTGAGACCGGGGAGCTGTTTTTT. Its protein is CSALDRVETGELFF.

This clonotype appeared many times. This chain uses TRBV12-3 or TRBV12-4 with TRBJ2-7, with D hard to call. V gave up 5 bases and J gave up 5 bases, with 16 bases separating them. CDR3 size: 14 residues. The DNA of the CDR3 is TGTGCCAGCAGTCCTCCGGTCAACCTCAACGAGCAGTACTTC. It is translated as CASSPPVNLNEQYF.

The rearrangement uses TRBV28 and TRBJ2-3, with 7 bases aligning to TRBD2. Germline CDR1 is MDHEN and CDR2 is SYDVKM. The CDR3 sequence is 15 residues long. With 4 bases clipped from V and 4 bases from J, the junction kept 8 bases outside the gene matches. CDR3 amino acids: CASSSTGTTADTQYF. The CDR3 DNA follows: TGTGCCAGCAGTTCCACCGGGACTACAGCAGATACGCAGTATTTT.

The chain has TRBV6-2 or TRBV6-3 and TRBJ2-3; the match to TRBD2 covers 11 bases. J was trimmed by 4 bases and V by 2 bases; bases with no gene match: 8. CDR3 size: 17 residues. Per the germline V gene, CDR1 is MNHEY and CDR2 is SVGEGT. CDR3 in DNA: TGTGCCAGCAGTTACCCTCATAGCGGGGGGGCGGCAGATACGCAGTATTTT. Protein: CASSYPHSGGAADTQYF.

This clonotype has only a few counts. V and J are TRBV20-1 and TRBJ2-5, with a possible D match to TRBD2 (6 bases). This CDR3 has 14 amino acids. CDR1 and CDR2 from the germline V gene are DFQATT and SNEGSKA (reference sequence). Trimming shortened V by 0 bases and J by 5 bases, and 13 bases separated the two germline ends. The CDR3 DNA reads as TGCAGTGCTAGAGATCTTCCAGGGAGGGAGACCCAGTACTTC. Residues: CSARDLPGRETQYF.

The rearrangement joins TRBV13 to TRBJ1-1; D not resolved. The CDR3 sequence is 12 residues long. Germline V gene lookup returns CDR1 PRHDT and CDR2 FYEKMQ (reference sequence). V was clipped by 1 base and J by 7 bases, with 7 bases between them. The CDR3: CASSLADFEAFF. The CDR3 DNA is TGTGCCAGCAGCTTAGCCGATTTTGAAGCTTTCTTT. The full variable domain, with the rest looked up from reference TRBV13 and TRBJ1-1, is AAGVIQSPRHLIKEKRETATLKCYPIPRHDTVYWYQQGPGQDPQFLISFYEKMQSDKGSIPDRFSAQQFSDYHSELNMSSLELGDSALYFCASSLADFEAFFGQGTRLTVV.

There are a few counts of this clonotype. V usage is TRBV29-1 and J usage is TRBJ2-3; 8 bases line up with TRBD1. The V gene's germline CDR1 is SQVTM and CDR2 ANQGSEA. The junction had 18 bases not matched to a gene; V was cut back by 2 bases and J by 2 bases. The CDR3 is 19 amino acids. DNA for the CDR3: TGCAGCGTTGAACTTCCAGCCCTTTTTCAGGGGGCGTTCACAGATACGCAGTATTTT. Translation gives CSVELPALFQGAFTDTQYF.

This chain links TRBV14 with TRBJ1-1; 9 positions agree with TRBD1. J lost 1 base, V lost 0 bases, and 9 bases had no gene match. From germline, CDR1 is SGHDN and CDR2 FVKESK. The CDR3 is made up of 18 amino acids. CDR3 in DNA: TGTGCCAGCAGCCAAGAAACCCCGGGACAGGGTACGAACACTGAAGCTTTCTTT. Residues: CASSQETPGQGTNTEAFF.

This clonotype has ten or more counts. J is TRBJ1-2 and V is TRBV7-6; weak D call: TRBD1 (5 bases). Germline lookup yields CDR1 SGHVS and CDR2 FNYEAQ. V shed 2 bases and J shed 3 bases, with 13 bases lying between them. This CDR3 has 15 amino acids. CDR3 DNA: TGTGCCAGCAGCTTAAGGGGAGCCCAGGACTATGGCTACACCTTC. Residues: CASSLRGAQDYGYTF.